The 6 T cell receptor beta chains below were found in one sample sequenced in a study of T cell responses to AZD1222 COVID-19 vaccine. Generated by immunoSEQ multiplex PCR, the TCRdb table keeps only in-frame clones and is missing some. The sample lists some 120,000 clones, 86% occurring once. The source material was peripheral blood, sampled on day 0 of AZD1222 vaccination. These receptors were collected from an adult in good health.

V gene TRBV4-2 combines with J gene TRBJ2-1; TRBD2 matches 15 bases. Germline V gene sequence: CDR1 LGHNA, CDR2 YNFKEQ. The CDR3 has 17 residues. Losses at the gene ends were 4 bases for V and 7 bases for J; bases not matched to a gene: 8. The CDR3 sequence is CASSLLSGLAGGNEQFF. DNA for the CDR3: TGTGCCAGCAGCCTGCTCAGCGGACTAGCGGGAGGGAATGAGCAGTTCTTC.

This clone was observed a single time. This sequence joins TRBV27 and TRBJ1-6; possible D gene TRBD1, 5 bases. The V gene's germline CDR1 is MNHEY and CDR2 SMNVEV (reference sequence). V was trimmed by 7 bases and J by 7 bases, leaving 14 bases between them. This CDR3 spans 14 amino acids. This CDR3 is CASTRVGVNSPLHF. DNA for the CDR3: TGTGCCAGCACCCGAGTGGGGGTCAATTCACCCCTCCACTTT.

CDR3 residues: CASSAGTGTYEQYF. The CDR3, as DNA: TGTGCCAGCAGCGCCGGGACGGGGACCTACGAGCAGTACTTC. The chain employs TRBV9 and TRBJ2-7; D is possibly TRBD1 or TRBD2 (5 bases each). In germline, CDR1 is SGDLS, CDR2 YYNGEE. Between the trimmed V and J ends, which lost 3 bases and 2 bases, there was a span of 12 bases. This CDR3 contains 14 residues.

J is TRBJ1-2 and V is TRBV5-4; D is possibly TRBD1 (5 bases). Germline values: CDR1 SGHNT, CDR2 YYREEE (reference sequence). The CDR3 is 13 residues long. V was clipped by 7 bases and J by 8 bases, with 18 bases between them. Written as DNA, the CDR3 is TGTGCCAGCGCTAATCAGGGTTCCTCGGGCTACACCTTC. Translated, it gives CASANQGSSGYTF.

This clone was seen once. The V gene is TRBV7-2, the J gene TRBJ2-3, with 8 bases lining up with TRBD1. This CDR3 is built from 15 residues. V gave up 3 bases and J gave up 3 bases; unmatched junction bases: 5. The germline CDR1 and CDR2 sequences are SGHTA and FQGNSA. CDR3 sequence reads: CASSFQGAGTDTQYF. CDR3 nucleotides: TGTGCCAGCAGCTTTCAGGGGGCTGGGACAGATACGCAGTATTTT.

The gene calls are TRBV9 and TRBJ1-2; TRBD1 matches 7 bases. This CDR3 comprises 14 residues. CDR1 is SGDLS, CDR2 YYNGEE, per germline. Trimming removed 4 bases from V and 8 bases from J; junction bases left unmatched: 11. CDR3 sequence (DNA): TGTGCCAGCAGCCGGGACAGTCTCTGGGGCGGCTACACCTTC. This encodes CASSRDSLWGGYTF.